The TCR beta chain under discussion was sequenced for a study of blood T cell repertoires in COVID-19. The wider study: The study drew acute and convalescent COVID-19 samples from the United States, Italy and Spain. T cells, B-cell-depleted T cells, or PBMCs provided the cDNA or gDNA that served as material.

Data came from immunoSEQ multiplex PCR; TCRdb stores just in-frame clones and leaves some out. Of fewer than 250,000 clones in the sample, 65% to 90% were seen once. The CDR3 consists of 14 residues. With V trimmed by 5 bases and J by 5 bases, 8 bases remained unmatched. Germline loops: CDR1 MNHEY, CDR2 SMNVEV (reference sequence). The receptor comes from a woman aged 45-65 years with acute COVID-19. The gene calls are TRBV27 and TRBJ2-5; 7 bases map to TRBD1. The sequencing input was PBMCs or T cells enriched from blood (not recorded which). CDR3 in DNA: TGTGCCAGCAGTCCCCGACAGGGTCGGGAGACCCAGTACTTC. Its protein is CASSPRQGRETQYF.